This TCR beta chain was found in a study of CD8 T cells in acute hepatitis C reinfection. This clone was detected only once. Time point of the sample: naive CD8 control sorted from an acute-time-point sample. Per germline, CDR1 SGHAT and CDR2 FQNNGV. With V trimmed by 2 bases and J by 5 bases, 5 bases remained unmatched. The CDR3 totals 14 residues. Generated by immunoSEQ multiplex PCR, the TCRdb table keeps only in-frame clones and is missing some. The data contain about 40,000 clones, 70% to 90% of them singletons. Material: naive CD8+ T cells from PBMCs. The sequence derives from a woman between 18 and 29 years old who spontaneously cleared hepatitis C infection. The V gene is TRBV11-2, the J gene TRBJ1-2; 7 nucleotides agree with TRBD1. CDR3 sequence (DNA): TGTGCCAGCAGCTTAACAGGGGCGGGTTATGGCTACACCTTC. As protein: CASSLTGAGYGYTF.